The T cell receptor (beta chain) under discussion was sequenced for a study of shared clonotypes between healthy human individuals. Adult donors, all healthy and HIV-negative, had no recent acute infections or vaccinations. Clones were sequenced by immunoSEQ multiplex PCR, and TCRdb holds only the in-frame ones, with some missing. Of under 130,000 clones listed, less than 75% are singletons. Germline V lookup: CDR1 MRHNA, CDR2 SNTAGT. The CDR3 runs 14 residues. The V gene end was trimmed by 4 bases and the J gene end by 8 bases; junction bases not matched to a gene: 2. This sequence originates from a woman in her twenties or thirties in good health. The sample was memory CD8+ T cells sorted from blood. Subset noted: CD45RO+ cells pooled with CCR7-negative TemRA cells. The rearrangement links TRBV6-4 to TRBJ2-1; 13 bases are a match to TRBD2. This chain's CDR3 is CASSGLAGGHEQFF. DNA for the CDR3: TGTGCCAGCAGTGGACTAGCGGGAGGACATGAGCAGTTCTTC.